Listed below are T cell receptor beta chains from one sample, sequenced in a study of blood T cells in healthy people across ages. TCRdb fed the 5' RACE reads into MiXCR, producing one record per CDR3 protein. The profile shows approximately 800,000 distinct CDR3 sequences, about 45% of them singletons. Sequenced sample: blood. The origin of the receptors is an elderly man in good health. Each CDR3 is given with its conserved first and last residue. A D gene is named only where the DNA matches it firmly. Clone sizes are given selectively: once, few, many, or a class where the clone is expanded.

D: .
length: 12
J: TRBJ2-1
size: .
V: TRBV5-1
DNA: TGCGCCAGCAGTTTGAGGGAGACTGAGCAGTTCTTC
CDR3: CASSLRETEQFF

D: TRBD1
length: 15
J: TRBJ1-1
size: .
V: TRBV7-8
DNA: TGTGCCAGCAGCTTAATAGGACAGGGGGACACTGAAGCTTTCTTT
CDR3: CASSLIGQGDTEAFF

D: .
length: 15
J: TRBJ2-7
size: .
V: TRBV5-5
DNA: TGTGCCAGCAGATGGGGGGACGACGGGGGCTACGAGCAGTACTTC
CDR3: CASRWGDDGGYEQYF

D: .
length: 14
J: TRBJ1-4
size: .
V: TRBV28
DNA: TGTGCCAGCAGTCGTCCAGGGGAAAGGGAAAAACTGTTTTTT
CDR3: CASSRPGEREKLFF

D: TRBD2
length: 13
J: TRBJ2-4
size: .
V: TRBV2
DNA: TGTGCCAGCAGTGGGGGACTAGGGGGAATTCAGTACTTC
CDR3: CASSGGLGGIQYF

D: TRBD1
length: 14
J: TRBJ1-4
size: few
V: TRBV5-1
DNA: TGCGCCAGCAGCACAGGGGACAGAAATGAAAAACTGTTTTTT
CDR3: CASSTGDRNEKLFF

D: TRBD1
length: 12
J: TRBJ2-5
size: .
V: TRBV29-1
DNA: TGCAGCGCCGGACAGGGGGAAGAGACCCAGTACTTC
CDR3: CSAGQGEETQYF

D: .
length: 13
J: TRBJ2-5
size: few
V: TRBV9
DNA: TGTGCCAGCAACCCTTCGCCGCAAGAGACCCAGTACTTC
CDR3: CASNPSPQETQYF

D: .
length: 14
J: TRBJ1-3
size: .
V: TRBV21-1
DNA: TGTGCCAGCAGCAAGGGGGACGGTAGAAACACCATATATTTT
CDR3: CASSKGDGRNTIYF

D: TRBD2
length: 17
J: TRBJ2-5
size: .
V: TRBV20-1
DNA: TGCAGTGCTACCCTCCCTGGTGGGCGGGAGTACCAAGAGACCCAGTACTTC
CDR3: CSATLPGGREYQETQYF

D: .
length: 14
J: TRBJ2-1
size: .
V: TRBV20-1
DNA: TGCAGTGCTAGAGGACAGAGAGCGGTCAATGAGCAGTTCTTC
CDR3: CSARGQRAVNEQFF

D: .
length: 14
J: TRBJ2-7
size: many
V: TRBV27
DNA: TGTGCCAGCAGACAAGACTGGGTGTCCTACGAGCAGTACTTC
CDR3: CASRQDWVSYEQYF

D: .
length: 14
J: TRBJ2-7
size: .
V: TRBV5-1
DNA: TGCGCCAGCAGCCCTGTGGGGGGCCCTTACGAGCAGTACTTC
CDR3: CASSPVGGPYEQYF

D: .
length: 16
J: TRBJ1-2
size: .
V: TRBV4-3
DNA: TGCGCCAGCAGCCAAGATTCAGGCGCCCTGGGCTATGGCTACACCTTC
CDR3: CASSQDSGALGYGYTF

D: .
length: 15
J: TRBJ2-1
size: few
V: TRBV5-1
DNA: TGCGCCAGCAGCAAGGACGGGAACTCCTACAATGAGCAGTTCTTC
CDR3: CASSKDGNSYNEQFF

D: .
length: 14
J: TRBJ2-5
size: few
V: TRBV12-3/TRBV12-4
DNA: TGTGCCAGCAGTTTTGTAGGGACACAAGAGACCCAGTACTTC
CDR3: CASSFVGTQETQYF

D: .
length: 13
J: TRBJ2-5
size: .
V: TRBV23-1
DNA: TGCGCCAGCAGTCAATCCGGCCAGGACCCCCAGTACTTC
CDR3: CASSQSGQDPQYF

D: TRBD2
length: 14
J: TRBJ2-7
size: few
V: TRBV5-1
DNA: TGCGCCAGCACGCCTAGCGGGATTAATTACGAGCAGTACTTC
CDR3: CASTPSGINYEQYF

D: TRBD1
length: 17
J: TRBJ1-5
size: .
V: TRBV20-1
DNA: TGCAGTGCTAGAGATGTTATGACAGGGGGCTTCGGTCAGCCCCAGCATTTT
CDR3: CSARDVMTGGFGQPQHF

D: .
length: 14
J: TRBJ2-7
size: .
V: TRBV7-9
DNA: TGTGCCAGCAGCTTATACCGACAGGACTACGAGCAGTACTTC
CDR3: CASSLYRQDYEQYF

D: .
length: 13
J: TRBJ2-2
size: .
V: TRBV29-1
DNA: TGCAGCGTTGAAGTAGGGAACACCGGGGAGCTGTTTTTT
CDR3: CSVEVGNTGELFF

D: TRBD2
length: 16
J: TRBJ2-3
size: .
V: TRBV27
DNA: TGTGCCAGCAGTATAGCGGGGGGTCGATTCACAGATACGCAGTATTTT
CDR3: CASSIAGGRFTDTQYF

D: TRBD1
length: 15
J: TRBJ1-5
size: many
V: TRBV7-2
DNA: TGTGCCAGCAGCTTAGAAGGGACAGACAATCAGCCCCAGCATTTT
CDR3: CASSLEGTDNQPQHF

D: .
length: 14
J: TRBJ2-7
size: .
V: TRBV28
DNA: TGTGCCAGCAGTTTCCAGGGGCCGACGGACGAGCAGTACTTC
CDR3: CASSFQGPTDEQYF

D: .
length: 14
J: TRBJ2-1
size: many
V: TRBV29-1
DNA: TGCAGCGTTGGGGGGACCATCTCCTACAATGAGCAGTTCTTC
CDR3: CSVGGTISYNEQFF

D: TRBD2
length: 13
J: TRBJ2-3
size: .
V: TRBV3-1
DNA: TGTGCCAGCAGCCAAGCGGGGGGAGGTACGCAGTATTTT
CDR3: CASSQAGGGTQYF

D: .
length: 16
J: TRBJ2-7
size: few
V: TRBV4-1
DNA: TGCGCCAGCAGCCAAGAAGGGGTAGCGGACTACTACGAGCAGTACTTC
CDR3: CASSQEGVADYYEQYF

D: .
length: 15
J: TRBJ1-3
size: .
V: TRBV7-6
DNA: TGTGCCAGCAGCGAGATGTGGGGGTCTGGAAACACCATATATTTT
CDR3: CASSEMWGSGNTIYF

D: .
length: 15
J: TRBJ2-5
size: .
V: TRBV20-1
DNA: TGCAGTGCTAGAGCTCAGGGGGGATGGTGGGAGACCCAGTACTTC
CDR3: CSARAQGGWWETQYF

D: .
length: 14
J: TRBJ2-3
size: once
V: TRBV6-2/TRBV6-3
DNA: TGTGCCAGCAGTACCGGACTCAACACAGATACGCAGTATTTT
CDR3: CASSTGLNTDTQYF

D: .
length: 15
J: TRBJ1-1
size: .
V: TRBV5-1
DNA: TGCGCCAGCAGCTTGGTCGGGGCGGGGAACACTGAAGCTTTCTTT
CDR3: CASSLVGAGNTEAFF

D: .
length: 15
J: TRBJ2-5
size: few
V: TRBV20-1
DNA: TGCAGTGCTAGAGATACTTTGGACTTTCAAGAGACCCAGTACTTC
CDR3: CSARDTLDFQETQYF

D: TRBD2
length: 16
J: TRBJ2-3
size: .
V: TRBV7-2
DNA: TGTGCCAGCAGCCCCCAGCGGGGAGCCCCCACAGATACGCAGTATTTT
CDR3: CASSPQRGAPTDTQYF

D: TRBD2
length: 16
J: TRBJ2-7
size: .
V: TRBV28
DNA: TGTGCCAGCAGTTCTCCTAGCGGAGGGGCCTACAATGAGCAGTACTTC
CDR3: CASSSPSGGAYNEQYF

D: TRBD1
length: 15
J: TRBJ2-5
size: few
V: TRBV3-1
DNA: TGTGCCAGCAGCCACGGACAGGCATTGGGGGAGACCCAGTACTTC
CDR3: CASSHGQALGETQYF

D: .
length: 13
J: TRBJ2-5
size: few
V: TRBV3-1
DNA: TGTGCCAGCAGCCAAGGTCGGAGCAATGAGCAGTACTTC
CDR3: CASSQGRSNEQYF

D: .
length: 15
J: TRBJ2-5
size: .
V: TRBV7-8
DNA: TGTGCCAGCATCGTAGGTACATATCTCCAAGAGACCCAGTACTTC
CDR3: CASIVGTYLQETQYF

D: .
length: 14
J: TRBJ2-1
size: .
V: TRBV30
DNA: TGTGCTGCCTTTTTCGGGACATCCTACAATGAGCAGTTCTTC
CDR3: CAAFFGTSYNEQFF

D: TRBD2
length: 16
J: TRBJ2-1
size: .
V: TRBV24-1
DNA: TGTGCCACCAGCCCCGGGACTAGCGGGAGGGCCGGTGAGCAGTTCTTC
CDR3: CATSPGTSGRAGEQFF

D: TRBD2
length: 15
J: TRBJ2-2
size: .
V: TRBV6-6
DNA: TGTGCCAGCAGTTCCGGGAGGGCCAAAACCGGGGAGCTGTTTTTT
CDR3: CASSSGRAKTGELFF

D: .
length: 15
J: TRBJ2-5
size: .
V: TRBV20-1
DNA: TGCAGTGCTTTTCCCCGGGGTGGGAGTCAAGAGACCCAGTACTTC
CDR3: CSAFPRGGSQETQYF

D: .
length: 15
J: TRBJ1-2
size: once
V: TRBV5-1
DNA: TGCGCCAGCAGCTTGGCCCCGGGTAAGGACTATGGCTACACCTTC
CDR3: CASSLAPGKDYGYTF

D: TRBD1
length: 13
J: TRBJ2-7
size: .
V: TRBV14
DNA: TGTGCCAGCAGCAGACGCCGGGACAGCGAGCAGTACTTC
CDR3: CASSRRRDSEQYF